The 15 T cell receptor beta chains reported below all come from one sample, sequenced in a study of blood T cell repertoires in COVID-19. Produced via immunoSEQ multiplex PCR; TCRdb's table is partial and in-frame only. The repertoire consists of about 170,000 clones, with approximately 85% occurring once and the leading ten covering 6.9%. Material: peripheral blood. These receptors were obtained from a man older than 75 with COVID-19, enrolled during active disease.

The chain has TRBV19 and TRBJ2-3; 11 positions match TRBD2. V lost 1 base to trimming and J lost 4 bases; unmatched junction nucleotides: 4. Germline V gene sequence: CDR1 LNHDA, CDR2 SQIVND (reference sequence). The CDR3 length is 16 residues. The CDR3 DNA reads TGTGCCAGTAGTATAGCCGGGACTAGCGGCCCAGATACGCAGTATTTT. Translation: CASSIAGTSGPDTQYF.

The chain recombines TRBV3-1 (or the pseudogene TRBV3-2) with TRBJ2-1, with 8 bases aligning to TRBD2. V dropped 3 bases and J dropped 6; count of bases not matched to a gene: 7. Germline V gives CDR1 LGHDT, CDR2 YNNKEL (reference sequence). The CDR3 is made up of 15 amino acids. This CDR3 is CASSQHSGGPNEQFF. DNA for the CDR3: TGTGCCAGCAGCCAGCACAGCGGGGGCCCCAATGAGCAGTTCTTC.

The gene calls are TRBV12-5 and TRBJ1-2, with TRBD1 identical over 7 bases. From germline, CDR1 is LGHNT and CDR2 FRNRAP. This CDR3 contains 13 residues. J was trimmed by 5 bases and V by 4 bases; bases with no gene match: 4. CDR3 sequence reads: CASGSDRSYGYTF. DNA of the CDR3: TGTGCTAGTGGTTCGGACAGGTCGTATGGCTACACCTTC.

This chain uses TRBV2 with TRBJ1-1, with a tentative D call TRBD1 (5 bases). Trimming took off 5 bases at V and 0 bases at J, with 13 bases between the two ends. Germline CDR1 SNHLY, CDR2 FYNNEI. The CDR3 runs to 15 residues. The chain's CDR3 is CASSWGGSLNTEAFF. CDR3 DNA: TGTGCCAGCAGTTGGGGGGGTTCGCTGAACACTGAAGCTTTCTTT. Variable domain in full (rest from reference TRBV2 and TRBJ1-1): EPEVTQTPSHQVTQMGQEVILRCVPISNHLYFYWYRQILGQKVEFLVSFYNNEISEKSEIFDDQFSVERPDGSNFTLKIRSTKLEDSAMYFCASSWGGSLNTEAFFGQGTRLTVV.

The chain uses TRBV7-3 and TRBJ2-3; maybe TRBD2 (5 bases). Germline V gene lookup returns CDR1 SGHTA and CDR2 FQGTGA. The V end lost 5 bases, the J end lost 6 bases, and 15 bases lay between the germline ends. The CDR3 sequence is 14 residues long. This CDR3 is CASSPGLISDTQYF. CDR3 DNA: TGTGCCAGCAGCCCTGGACTGATTAGCGATACGCAGTATTTT. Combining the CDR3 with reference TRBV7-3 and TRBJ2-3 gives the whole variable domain GAGVSQTPSNKVTEKGKYVELRCDPISGHTALYWYRQSLGQGPEFLIYFQGTGAADDSGLPNDRFFAVRPEGSVSTLKIQRTERGDSAVYLCASSPGLISDTQYFGPGTRLTVL.

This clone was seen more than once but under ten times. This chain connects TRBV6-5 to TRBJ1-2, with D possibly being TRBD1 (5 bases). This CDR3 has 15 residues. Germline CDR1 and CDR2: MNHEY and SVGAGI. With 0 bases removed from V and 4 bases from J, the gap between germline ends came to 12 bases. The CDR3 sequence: CASSYSRGPAYGYTF. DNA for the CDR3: TGTGCCAGCAGTTACTCAAGGGGTCCCGCCTATGGCTACACCTTC.

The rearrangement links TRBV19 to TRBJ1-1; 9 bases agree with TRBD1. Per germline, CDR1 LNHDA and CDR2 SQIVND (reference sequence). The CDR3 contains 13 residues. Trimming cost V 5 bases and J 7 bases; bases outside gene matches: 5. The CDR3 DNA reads TGTGCCAGTAGTGCAACAGGGGGCATTGAAGCTTTCTTT. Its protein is CASSATGGIEAFF.

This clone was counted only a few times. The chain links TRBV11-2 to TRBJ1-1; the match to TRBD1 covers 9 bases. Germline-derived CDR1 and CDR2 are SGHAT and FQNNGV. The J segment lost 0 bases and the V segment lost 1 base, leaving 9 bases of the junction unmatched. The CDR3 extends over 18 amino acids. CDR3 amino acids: CASSLGTGGFRMNTEAFF. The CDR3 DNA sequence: TGTGCCAGCAGCTTAGGCACAGGGGGCTTCCGCATGAACACTGAAGCTTTCTTT.

CDR3 loop: CASSPPSEAEAFF. CDR3 DNA sequence: TGTGCCAGCTCACCACCGTCCGAGGCTGAAGCTTTCTTT. J is TRBJ1-1 and V is TRBV18; D remains ambiguous. CDR3 length equals 13 residues. CDR1 and CDR2 (germline): KGHSH, LQKENI. V lost 0 bases and J 6 bases, leaving 8 bases between the germline ends. The complete variable domain, with remaining parts taken from reference TRBV18 and TRBJ1-1, reads NAGVMQNPRHLVRRRGQEARLRCSPMKGHSHVYWYRQLPEEGLKFMVYLQKENIIDESGMPKERFSAEFPKEGPSILRIQQVVRGDSAAYFCASSPPSEAEAFFGQGTRLTVV.

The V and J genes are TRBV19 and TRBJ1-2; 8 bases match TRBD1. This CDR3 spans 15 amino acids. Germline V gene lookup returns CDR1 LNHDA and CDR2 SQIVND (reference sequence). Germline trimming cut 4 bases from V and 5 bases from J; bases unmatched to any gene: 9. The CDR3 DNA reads TGTGCCAGTAGTACTGGACAGGGCTCTTTTTATGGCTACACCTTC. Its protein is CASSTGQGSFYGYTF.

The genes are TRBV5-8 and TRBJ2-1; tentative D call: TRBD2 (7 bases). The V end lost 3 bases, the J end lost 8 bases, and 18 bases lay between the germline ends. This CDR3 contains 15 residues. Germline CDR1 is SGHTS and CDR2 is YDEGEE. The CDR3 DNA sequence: TGTGCCAGCAGCTATGGGAGGGGGAAGGTTTATGAGCAGTTCTTC. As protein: CASSYGRGKVYEQFF.

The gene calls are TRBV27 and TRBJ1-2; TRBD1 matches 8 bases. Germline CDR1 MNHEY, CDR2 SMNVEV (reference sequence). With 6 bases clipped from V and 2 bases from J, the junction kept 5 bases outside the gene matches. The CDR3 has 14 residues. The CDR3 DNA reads TGTGCCAGCAGCCTAGACAGGGGAAACTATGGCTACACCTTC. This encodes CASSLDRGNYGYTF.

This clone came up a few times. Written as DNA, the CDR3 is TGTGCCAGCAGCCTCCACCAGGGAGATACGCAGTATTTT. It translates to CASSLHQGDTQYF. The chain combines TRBV7-9 with TRBJ2-3; tentative D call: TRBD1 (5 bases). The CDR3 spans 13 residues. The V end lost 5 bases, the J end lost 5 bases, and 11 bases lay between the germline ends. Germline-derived CDR1 and CDR2 are SEHNR and FQNEAQ (reference sequence).

DNA for the CDR3: TGTGCCAGCAGTGAAGTCGGGTCCCCAATGGGCGAGCAGTACTTC. Translated: CASSEVGSPMGEQYF. The chain combines TRBV9 with TRBJ2-7; D uncertain. Trimming shortened V by 5 bases and J by 6 bases, and 21 bases separated the two germline ends. This CDR3 has 15 residues. Germline assignment: CDR1 SGDLS and CDR2 YYNGEE.

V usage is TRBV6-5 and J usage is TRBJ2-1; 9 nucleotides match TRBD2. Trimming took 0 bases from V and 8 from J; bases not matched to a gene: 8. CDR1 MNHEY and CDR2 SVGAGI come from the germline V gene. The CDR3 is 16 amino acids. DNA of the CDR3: TGTGCCAGCAGTTACTCTGGCGGGGGGGCAATGGATGAGCAGTTCTTC. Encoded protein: CASSYSGGGAMDEQFF.